This T cell receptor beta chain was captured by sequencing in a study of OX40 agonist ivuxolimab in advanced cancers. Repertoires were generated with immunoSEQ multiplex PCR, while TCRdb's copy carries only in-frame clones and drops some. The data contain 55,000 to 80,000 clones, 84% of them singletons. Deletions cut 5 bases from V and 8 bases from J, with 16 bases between. This CDR3 has 13 amino acids. Germline-derived CDR1 and CDR2 are SGHDT and YYEEEE. The sample consisted of CD4+ or CD8+ T cells sorted from blood, taken in a trial of the OX40 agonist ivuxolimab. The TCR originated in an adult with an advanced solid tumor such as melanoma, head and neck, liver or kidney cancer. The V and J genes are TRBV5-6 and TRBJ1-2; D remains unclear. CDR3 protein: CASRLGPSRGYTF. CDR3 DNA: TGTGCCAGCAGGTTAGGACCGTCGAGAGGCTACACCTTC.